Following are 12 T cell receptor beta chains from one sample sequenced in a study of shared clonotypes between healthy human individuals. TCRdb keeps only in-frame clones here, not all; method: immunoSEQ multiplex PCR. The sample holds about half a million clones, around 80% seen once. The sequencing input was PBMCs. The receptors shown here come from a woman in her forties in good health. Some clones in this sample may be carry-over from other donors' samples.

The chain recombines TRBV28 with TRBJ1-5; no definite D call. The CDR3 length is 14 residues. The germline V gene encodes CDR1 MDHEN and CDR2 SYDVKM. V was clipped by 6 bases and J by 5 bases, with 14 bases between them. The CDR3 DNA is TGTGCCAGCAGCCCCGGGAGGGTTGATCAGCCCCAGCATTTT. This translates into CASSPGRVDQPQHF.

V gene TRBV30 combines with J gene TRBJ2-1; D ambiguous. CDR1 is GTSNPN and CDR2 is SVGIG in the germline V gene (reference sequence). Between the trimmed V and J ends, which lost 4 bases and 9 bases, there was a span of 10 bases. The CDR3 is 11 residues long. The CDR3 DNA is TGTGCCTGGAATAAAGGCAGTGAGCAGTTCTTC. This sequence encodes CAWNKGSEQFF.

The chain employs TRBV14 and TRBJ2-7; TRBD2 might be the D (6 bases). CDR3 length: 15 residues. Germline V gene lookup returns CDR1 SGHDN and CDR2 FVKESK. The V end lost 1 base, the J end lost 2 bases, and 12 bases lay between the germline ends. The CDR3 DNA reads as TGTGCCAGCAGCCAAGGTAGGACTACCACCTACGAGCAGTACTTC. Translating gives CASSQGRTTTYEQYF.

The chain links TRBV10-3 to TRBJ2-2; 7 bases line up with TRBD1. The CDR3 contains 17 residues. The germline CDR1 and CDR2 sequences are ENHRY and SYGVKD. Trimming removed 1 base from V and 0 bases from J; junction bases left unmatched: 5. The CDR3 spells CAISEWGTDTNTGELFF. In DNA, the CDR3 is TGTGCCATCAGTGAGTGGGGGACAGACACGAACACCGGGGAGCTGTTTTTT.

The chain recombines TRBV15 with TRBJ1-2; TRBD1 matches at 7 bases. The CDR3 loop spans 13 amino acids. Germline V CDR1 and CDR2: LNHNV, YYDKDF (reference sequence). Trimming removed 5 bases from V and 4 bases from J; junction bases left unmatched: 4. DNA for the CDR3: TGTGCCACCAGCGGCGGGACAGTCTATGGCTACACCTTC. Translation: CATSGGTVYGYTF.

CDR3 protein: CASSLDLSGNEQFF. CDR3 nucleotide sequence: TGCGCCAGCAGCTTGGATCTGTCGGGAAATGAGCAGTTCTTC. The J gene is TRBJ2-1, the V gene TRBV5-1, with D maybe TRBD2 (5 bases). With 0 bases removed from V and 7 bases from J, the gap between germline ends came to 11 bases. The CDR3 is 14 residues long. Germline V CDR1 and CDR2: SGHRS, YFSETQ.

The rearrangement links TRBV6-5 to TRBJ2-7; 7 bases are shared with TRBD2. V dropped 2 bases and J dropped 0; count of bases not matched to a gene: 7. CDR3 length equals 16 residues. The V gene's germline CDR1 is MNHEY and CDR2 SVGAGI. CDR3 protein: CASSYTRSGNSYEQYF. DNA for the CDR3: TGTGCCAGCAGTTACACCCGGAGCGGGAACTCCTACGAGCAGTACTTC.

The CDR3 here is CASSEPGLPDTQYF. The CDR3 region has the DNA TGTGCCAGCAGCGAGCCGGGACTTCCAGATACGCAGTATTTT. The chain is built from TRBV28 and TRBJ2-3; D possibly corresponds to TRBD2 (6 bases). V was shortened by 6 bases and J by 4 bases, with 14 bases between the two germline ends. Germline-derived CDR1 and CDR2 are MDHEN and SYDVKM. The CDR3 loop spans 14 amino acids.

The genes are TRBV10-3 and TRBJ1-2, with TRBD1 identical over 8 bases. The germline CDR1 and CDR2 sequences are ENHRY and SYGVKD. V was clipped by 8 bases and J by 6 bases; unmatched bases: 8. The CDR3 spans 13 residues. CDR3 sequence (DNA): TGTGCCATCGCAATACAGGGGGAGGATGGCTACACCTTC. This codes for CAIAIQGEDGYTF.

The V gene is TRBV27, the J gene TRBJ2-2; D is unclear. Germline V gene data show CDR1 as MNHEY and CDR2 as SMNVEV (reference sequence). V was cut by 6 bases and J by 7 bases, with 12 bases left in between. The CDR3 runs 13 residues. Here the CDR3 DNA reads TGTGCCAGCAGCCTCGGACCCGGCGGGGAGCTGTTTTTT. This translates into CASSLGPGGELFF.

In regard to this clone: The junction does not match germline at one end; this may be a read error. The rearrangement links TRBV7-9 to TRBJ2-7; D perhaps matches TRBD2 (5 bases). In germline, CDR1 is SEHNR, CDR2 FQNEAQ (reference sequence). This CDR3 spans 13 amino acids. DNA for the CDR3: TGTGCCAGCAGCTTAATAGTCCCGGAGGACTCGGTCTTC. This codes for CASSLIVPEDSVF.

This sequence joins TRBV5-4 and TRBJ2-2, with D tentatively TRBD2 (7 bases). The length of the CDR3 is 16 residues. The V and J ends lost 4 bases and 3 bases respectively, with 16 bases between them. Germline values: CDR1 SGHNT, CDR2 YYREEE (reference sequence). CDR3 nucleotide sequence: TGTGCCAGCAGCGCGCTAGGGGGGGCGTACACCGGGGAGCTGTTTTTT. Translated: CASSALGGAYTGELFF. The full variable domain, completed using reference TRBV5-4 and TRBJ2-2, is ETGVTQSPTHLIKTRGQQVTLRCSSQSGHNTVSWYQQALGQGPQFIFQYYREEENGRGNFPPRFSGLQFPNYSSELNVNALELDDSALYLCASSALGGAYTGELFFGEGSRLTVL.